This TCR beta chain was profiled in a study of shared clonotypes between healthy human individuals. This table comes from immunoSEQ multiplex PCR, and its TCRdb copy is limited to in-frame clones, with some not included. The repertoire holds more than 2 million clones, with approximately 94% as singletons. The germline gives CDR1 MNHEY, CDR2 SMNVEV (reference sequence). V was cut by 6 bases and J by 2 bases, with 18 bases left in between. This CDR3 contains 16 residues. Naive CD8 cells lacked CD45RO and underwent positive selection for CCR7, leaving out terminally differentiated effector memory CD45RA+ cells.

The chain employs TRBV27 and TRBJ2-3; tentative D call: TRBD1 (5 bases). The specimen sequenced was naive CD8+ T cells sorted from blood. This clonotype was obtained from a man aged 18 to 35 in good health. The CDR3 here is CASSNLGVGHTDTQYF. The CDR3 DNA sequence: TGTGCCAGCAGCAACTTAGGGGTAGGACACACAGATACGCAGTATTTT.